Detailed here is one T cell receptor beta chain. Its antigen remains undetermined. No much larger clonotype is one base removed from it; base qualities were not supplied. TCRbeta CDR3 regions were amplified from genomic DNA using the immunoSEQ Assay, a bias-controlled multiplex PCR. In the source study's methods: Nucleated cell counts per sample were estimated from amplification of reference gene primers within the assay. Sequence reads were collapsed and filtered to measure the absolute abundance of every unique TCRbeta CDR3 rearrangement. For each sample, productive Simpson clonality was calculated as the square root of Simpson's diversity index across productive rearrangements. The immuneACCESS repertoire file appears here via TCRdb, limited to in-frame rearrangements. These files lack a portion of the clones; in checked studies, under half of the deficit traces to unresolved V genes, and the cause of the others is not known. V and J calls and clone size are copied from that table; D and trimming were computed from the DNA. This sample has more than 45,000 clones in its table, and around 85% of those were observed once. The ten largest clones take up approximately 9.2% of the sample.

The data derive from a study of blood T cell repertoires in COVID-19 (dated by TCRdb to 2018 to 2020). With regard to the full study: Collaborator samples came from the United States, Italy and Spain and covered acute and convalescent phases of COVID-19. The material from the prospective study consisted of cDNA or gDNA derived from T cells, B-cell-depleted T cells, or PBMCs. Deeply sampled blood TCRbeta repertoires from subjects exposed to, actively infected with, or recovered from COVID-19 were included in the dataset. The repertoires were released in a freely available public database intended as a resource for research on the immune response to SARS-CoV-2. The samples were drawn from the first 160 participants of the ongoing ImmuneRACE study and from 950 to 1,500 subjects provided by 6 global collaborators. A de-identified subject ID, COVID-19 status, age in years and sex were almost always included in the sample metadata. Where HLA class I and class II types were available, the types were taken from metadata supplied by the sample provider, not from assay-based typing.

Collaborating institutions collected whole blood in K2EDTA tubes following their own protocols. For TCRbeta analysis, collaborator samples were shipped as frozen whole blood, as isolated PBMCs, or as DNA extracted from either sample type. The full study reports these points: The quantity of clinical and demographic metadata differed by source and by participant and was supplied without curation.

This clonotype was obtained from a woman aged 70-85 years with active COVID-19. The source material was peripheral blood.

The CDR3 region reads CASSLTSGYEQYF. The nucleotides are TGTGCCAGCAGCTTAACATCGGGTTACGAGCAGTACTTC. The chain employs TRBV7-3 and TRBJ2-7, with an unclear D gene assignment. Trimming removed 0 bases from V and 4 bases from J, leaving 7 bases between the germline ends. From a lookup of the germline V gene, CDR1 and CDR2 are SGHTA and FQGTGA. Spanning cysteine to phenylalanine, the CDR3 consists of 13 amino acids. The retained sequence is limited to the CDR3, 39 bases, with the frame set at the first base. With the rest looked up from the reference TRBV7-3 and TRBJ2-7 genes rather than sequenced, the full variable domain is GAGVSQTPSNKVTEKGKYVELRCDPISGHTALYWYRQSLGQGPEFLIYFQGTGAADDSGLPNDRFFAVRPEGSVSTLKIQRTERGDSAVYLCASSLTSGYEQYFGPGTRLTVT.